The rows below give T cell receptor beta chains drawn from one sample of a study of graft-versus-host responses after intestinal transplantation. TCRdb's copy holds only in-frame clones and misses some; the assay was immunoSEQ multiplex PCR. The table includes 50,000 to 75,000 clones, approximately 88% detected once. The sample consisted of ileum tissue, taken 357 days after transplant. These receptors were obtained from a human patient who received an intestinal transplant, so some T cells may come from the graft donor. The conserved cysteine and the conserved F or W are not part of the CDR3 here. Each record gives: clone size, J gene, D gene, V gene, CDR3 protein. D genes are given only for firm matches. Some rows mark clone size as missing; the rest say once, few, many or name a class of expanded clone.

>few|TRBJ2-1|TRBD2|TRBV6-4
ASSDGGGANEQF
>.|TRBJ2-3|TRBD2|TRBV5-6
ASSPREADTQY
>.|TRBJ1-3|TRBD1|TRBV5-1
ASSLGDRAGNTIY
>.|TRBJ2-3|.|TRBV2
ASISDTQY
>.|TRBJ1-2|.|TRBV6-4
ASSDRGSGYT
>.|TRBJ2-7|.|TRBV11-2
ASSLEKGFGFYEQY
>.|TRBJ2-2|.|TRBV12-5
ASLRGDGNTGELF
>.|TRBJ2-2|.|TRBV7-3
ASSLSGSGELF
>.|TRBJ2-3|.|TRBV6-1
ASRSSESTDTQY
>.|TRBJ1-1|TRBD1|TRBV7-3
ASSQRGPPNTEAF
>.|TRBJ1-2|.|TRBV25-1
ASSPFEGLGYT
>.|TRBJ2-7|TRBD2|TRBV7-3
ASSLGVAGTYEQY
>.|TRBJ2-3|TRBD2|TRBV6-1
ASSVYLADTDTQY